A single sample gave rise to the 25 T cell receptor beta chains below, sequenced in a study of cytomegalovirus exposure and HLA in healthy donors. 13 Jbeta primers and 60 Vbeta primers were used for the PCR. TCRdb keeps only in-frame clones here, not all; method: immunoSEQ multiplex PCR. The listing contains approximately 190,000 clones. The sequencing input was PBMCs. The receptors were gathered from a boy aged 5-17 years in good health and CMV-seronegative.

This rearrangement joins TRBV11-2 to TRBJ2-2; 15 bases fit TRBD2. V shed 5 bases and J 6 bases; nucleotides not matched to a gene: 4. CDR3 length: 16 amino acids. The germline V gene has CDR1 SGHAT and CDR2 FQNNGV. CDR3 protein: CASSIGLAGGSGELFF. CDR3 nucleotides: TGTGCCAGCAGCATCGGACTAGCGGGGGGGTCCGGGGAGCTGTTTTTT.

The chain couples TRBV2 to TRBJ1-3; tentative D call: TRBD1 (6 bases). CDR1 and CDR2 (germline): SNHLY, FYNNEI. The germline V and J ends were trimmed by 8 bases and 0 bases, with 20 bases remaining between them. This CDR3 is 17 amino acids long. The CDR3 nucleotides read TGTGCCAGCTTACCCTCACAGGGACGGGGCTCTGGAAACACCATATATTTT. As protein: CASLPSQGRGSGNTIYF.

This chain connects TRBV2 to TRBJ2-7; D is possibly TRBD2 (6 bases). V lost 5 bases, J lost 3 bases, and 11 bases lay in between. The CDR3 has 13 residues. Germline CDR1 SNHLY, CDR2 FYNNEI. The CDR3 protein is CASSPGESYEQYF. The CDR3 nucleotides read TGTGCCAGCAGTCCGGGGGAAAGCTACGAGCAGTACTTC.

The chain has TRBV9 and TRBJ2-7; 10 positions match TRBD1. The J segment lost 2 bases and the V segment lost 2 bases, leaving 1 base of the junction unmatched. The CDR3 is 14 residues long. CDR1 SGDLS and CDR2 YYNGEE come from the germline V gene. CDR3 sequence: CASSVGTGAYEQYF. CDR3 nucleotides: TGTGCCAGCAGCGTCGGGACAGGGGCCTACGAGCAGTACTTC.

V and J are TRBV28 and TRBJ2-7, with TRBD1 matching over 10 bases. The trim removed 7 bases at V and 5 bases at J, leaving 17 bases unmatched. There are 17 residues in the CDR3. Germline V gene data show CDR1 as MDHEN and CDR2 as SYDVKM. CDR3 DNA: TGTGCCAGCATTCCGATACCTTCCGGGACAGGGGTCCACGAGCAGTACTTC. Amino acids: CASIPIPSGTGVHEQYF. Supplemented by reference TRBV28 and TRBJ2-7, the full variable domain reads DVKVTQSSRYLVKRTGEKVFLECVQDMDHENMFWYRQDPGLGLRLIYFSYDVKMKEKGDIPEGYSVSREKKERFSLILESASTNQTSMYLCASIPIPSGTGVHEQYFGPGTRLTVT.

The chain combines TRBV10-3 with TRBJ1-5; D not resolved. Trimming removed 0 bases at V and 5 bases at J, with 5 bases between. This CDR3 is 13 amino acids long. Germline V CDR1 and CDR2: ENHRY, SYGVKD. For the CDR3, the DNA is TGTGCCATCAGTGAGTCTGAGGATCAGCCCCAGCATTTT. Protein sequence: CAISESEDQPQHF.

The chain couples TRBV6-4 to TRBJ1-6; 8 positions match TRBD1. Germline CDR1 reads MRHNA; CDR2 reads SNTAGT. J lost 10 bases, V lost 6 bases, and 5 bases had no gene match. The CDR3 totals 13 residues. CDR3: CASRDREGSPLHF. The CDR3 nucleotides are TGTGCCAGCAGGGACAGGGAGGGCTCACCCCTCCACTTT.

J is TRBJ2-6 and V is TRBV4-1; 7 positions agree with TRBD1. This CDR3 comprises 17 residues. V shed 3 bases and J 2 bases; nucleotides not matched to a gene: 7. Germline-derived CDR1 and CDR2 are MGHRA and YSYEKL. CDR3 loop: CASSHRITGAGANVLTF. The CDR3 coding sequence is TGCGCCAGCAGCCATCGAATCACAGGGGCTGGGGCCAACGTCCTGACTTTC.

V and J are TRBV7-3 and TRBJ1-1; D might be TRBD1 (6 bases). The V gene's germline CDR1 is SGHTA and CDR2 FQGTGA. This CDR3 is built from 15 residues. V was cut by 5 bases and J by 5 bases, with 18 bases left in between. The CDR3, as DNA: TGTGCCAGCAGCCCTCAAGCGGGGGCAGGAACTGAAGCTTTCTTT. Its translation: CASSPQAGAGTEAFF. The variable domain in full, with the rest retrieved from reference TRBV7-3 and TRBJ1-1, is GAGVSQTPSNKVTEKGKYVELRCDPISGHTALYWYRQSLGQGPEFLIYFQGTGAADDSGLPNDRFFAVRPEGSVSTLKIQRTERGDSAVYLCASSPQAGAGTEAFFGQGTRLTVV.

CDR3 protein: CASSRLTSGFQETQYF. In DNA form, the CDR3 reads TGTGCCAGCAGCCGCCTGACTAGCGGGTTTCAAGAGACCCAGTACTTC. This chain connects TRBV14 to TRBJ2-5; TRBD2 aligns across 10 bases. The CDR3 contains 16 residues. Trimming removed 4 bases from V and 2 bases from J; junction bases left unmatched: 7. Germline-derived CDR1 and CDR2 are SGHDN and FVKESK.

The V gene is TRBV5-1, the J gene TRBJ2-7, with D possibly matching TRBD1 (6 bases). Per germline, CDR1 SGHRS and CDR2 YFSETQ. This CDR3 is built from 19 residues. Between the trimmed V and J ends, which lost 4 bases and 2 bases, there was a span of 28 bases. The CDR3 DNA sequence: TGCGCCAGCAGCCCGACCTTTCTCCCGAGAGACAGGTCGACCTACGAGCAGTACTTC. Its translation: CASSPTFLPRDRSTYEQYF.

This chain uses TRBV7-2 with TRBJ2-2; tentative D call: TRBD1 (5 bases). The germline V and J ends were trimmed by 2 bases and 6 bases, with 7 bases remaining between them. The germline gives CDR1 SGHTA, CDR2 FQGNSA. The CDR3 totals 13 residues. Here the CDR3 DNA reads TGTGCCAGCAGCTTATTCAGGGCCGGGGAGCTGTTTTTT. Its protein is CASSLFRAGELFF. The entire variable domain, with the rest obtained from reference TRBV7-2 and TRBJ2-2, is as follows: GAGVSQSPSNKVTEKGKDVELRCDPISGHTALYWYRQSLGQGLEFLIYFQGNSAPDKSGLPSDRFSAERTGGSVSTLTIQRTQQEDSAVYLCASSLFRAGELFFGEGSRLTVL.

The V gene is TRBV30, the J gene TRBJ2-3; 7 bases map to TRBD2. The V gene's germline CDR1 is GTSNPN and CDR2 SVGIG (reference sequence). This CDR3 has 15 residues. With 3 bases clipped from V and 2 bases from J, the junction kept 8 bases outside the gene matches. CDR3 loop: CAWRVGRRATDTQYF. The CDR3 DNA is TGTGCCTGGAGAGTCGGGAGGAGGGCCACAGATACGCAGTATTTT.

V usage is TRBV6-1 and J usage is TRBJ1-2, with TRBD1 as a possible D gene (5 bases). Deletions cut 3 bases from V and 4 bases from J, with 15 bases between. This CDR3 is 15 amino acids long. Germline V lookup: CDR1 MNHNS, CDR2 SASEGT. Here the CDR3 reads CASSDPGLGIYGYTF. For the CDR3, the DNA is TGTGCCAGCAGTGATCCAGGGTTAGGAATCTATGGCTACACCTTC.

The chain employs TRBV10-3 and TRBJ1-4; the match to TRBD1 covers 7 bases. From germline, CDR1 is ENHRY and CDR2 SYGVKD. J was trimmed by 0 bases and V by 10 bases; bases with no gene match: 11. This CDR3 spans 16 amino acids. CDR3 region: CATGPGGIATNEKLFF. For the CDR3, the DNA is TGTGCCACCGGGCCAGGGGGTATTGCAACTAATGAAAAACTGTTTTTT.

This chain joins TRBV27 and TRBJ2-7; 7 bases fit TRBD1. V was clipped by 5 bases and J by 5 bases; unmatched bases: 6. Germline-derived CDR1 and CDR2 are MNHEY and SMNVEV (reference sequence). This CDR3 region has 13 residues. The CDR3 DNA reads as TGTGCCAGCAGTGCGACAGGGATAGACGAGCAGTACTTC. It encodes CASSATGIDEQYF.

The gene calls are TRBV18 and TRBJ2-3, with D uncertain. The germline V and J ends were trimmed by 3 bases and 1 base, with 11 bases remaining between them. This CDR3 is 15 amino acids long. Germline V gives CDR1 KGHSH, CDR2 LQKENI. This CDR3 reads CASSPTFLGTDTQYF. The CDR3 DNA follows: TGTGCCAGCTCACCGACTTTTTTGGGCACAGATACGCAGTATTTT.

The rearrangement uses TRBV9 and TRBJ2-2; unclear D gene. The V and J ends lost 1 base and 0 bases respectively, with 10 bases between them. Germline CDR1 and CDR2: SGDLS and YYNGEE. The CDR3 has 16 amino acids. CDR3 in DNA: TGTGCCAGCAGCGTAACCACTTCTGCGAACACCGGGGAGCTGTTTTTT. Translated: CASSVTTSANTGELFF.

V usage is TRBV5-4 and J usage is TRBJ2-3, with D possibly being TRBD1 (6 bases). The germline V and J ends were trimmed by 2 bases and 3 bases, with 13 bases remaining between them. The length of the CDR3 is 15 residues. CDR1 is SGHNT and CDR2 is YYREEE in the germline V gene (reference sequence). The CDR3 loop is CASSLNRARTDTQYF. CDR3 nucleotides: TGTGCCAGCAGCTTAAACAGGGCCCGGACAGATACGCAGTATTTT.

The chain employs TRBV5-4 and TRBJ2-7; D is possibly TRBD2 (5 bases). With 4 bases removed from V and 2 bases from J, the gap between germline ends came to 10 bases. The CDR3 is made up of 13 amino acids. Per germline, CDR1 SGHNT and CDR2 YYREEE (reference sequence). This CDR3 is CASSPDSTYEQYF. CDR3 DNA: TGTGCCAGCAGCCCGGACTCAACCTACGAGCAGTACTTC.

The chain carries TRBV27 and TRBJ2-1; 8 bases map to TRBD2. The CDR3 extends over 13 amino acids. V was pared by 6 bases and J by 7 bases, with 5 bases of the junction left unmatched. Germline CDR1 and CDR2: MNHEY and SMNVEV (reference sequence). The CDR3 spells CASRPGGANEQFF. As DNA, the CDR3 is TGTGCCAGCAGGCCCGGGGGGGCGAATGAGCAGTTCTTC.

Details on this clone: Other DNA sequences from this sample encode an identical CDR3 as well. V is TRBV7-9 and J is TRBJ1-5, with TRBD1 matching 8 bases. J lost 2 bases, V lost 5 bases, and 5 bases had no gene match. Germline-derived CDR1 and CDR2 are SEHNR and FQNEAQ (reference sequence). This CDR3 is built from 15 residues. The CDR3 spells CASSPGQGGNQPQHF. CDR3 in DNA: TGTGCCAGCAGCCCTGGACAGGGCGGCAATCAGCCCCAGCATTTT.

The V call is TRBV7-2, the J call TRBJ1-5; D is uncertain. V shed 1 base and J shed 5 bases, with 6 bases lying between them. This CDR3 comprises 13 residues. Germline V CDR1 and CDR2: SGHTA, FQGNSA. CDR3 amino acids: CASSLVIDQPQHF. Written as DNA, the CDR3 is TGTGCCAGCAGCTTAGTAATCGATCAGCCCCAGCATTTT.

The gene calls are TRBV4-1 and TRBJ2-1; 7 nucleotides line up with TRBD2. The CDR3 is 19 amino acids. In germline, CDR1 is MGHRA, CDR2 YSYEKL. V lost 1 base, J lost 0 bases, and 12 bases stayed unmatched. The CDR3 region is CASSQGRETVFSSYNEQFF. The CDR3 DNA sequence: TGCGCCAGCAGCCAAGGGCGGGAGACAGTCTTTAGCTCCTACAATGAGCAGTTCTTC.

Note on this clone: A read error may produce the germline difference seen at one junction end. The identical CDR3 is also encoded by other nucleotide sequences in the sample. Here the CDR3 reads CASSQDGTAGGTEAFF. In nucleotides, the CDR3 is TGCGCTAGCAGCCAAGATGGAACAGCGGGAGGGACTGAAGCTTTCTTT. The J gene is TRBJ1-1, the V gene TRBV4-1; the D is unclear. The V gene's germline CDR1 is MGHRA and CDR2 YSYEKL. This CDR3 spans 16 amino acids.